This TCR beta chain came from a study of shared clonotypes between healthy human individuals. Each of the donors was a healthy adult who was HIV-negative and had not had a recent acute infection or vaccination. Sequencing was at deep level. Libraries were prepared by immunoSEQ multiplex PCR; TCRdb keeps only in-frame clonotypes and omits some of them. The sample carries 950,000 to 1,200,000 clones, approximately 80% recorded once. Per germline, CDR1 SGHRS and CDR2 YFSETQ. V shed 0 bases and J shed 4 bases, with 12 bases lying between them. The CDR3 is made up of 15 amino acids. The V and J genes are TRBV5-1 and TRBJ2-3; tentatively, D is TRBD1 (5 bases). The receptor was isolated from a man aged 18 to 29 in good health. Some clones in this sample may be carry-over from other donors' samples. Material: memory CD4+ T cells from PBMCs. The subset was: CD45RA-negative fraction. CDR3 coding DNA: TGCGCCAGCAGCTTGGATCAGGGTAGGGCAGATACGCAGTATTTT. It codes for CASSLDQGRADTQYF.